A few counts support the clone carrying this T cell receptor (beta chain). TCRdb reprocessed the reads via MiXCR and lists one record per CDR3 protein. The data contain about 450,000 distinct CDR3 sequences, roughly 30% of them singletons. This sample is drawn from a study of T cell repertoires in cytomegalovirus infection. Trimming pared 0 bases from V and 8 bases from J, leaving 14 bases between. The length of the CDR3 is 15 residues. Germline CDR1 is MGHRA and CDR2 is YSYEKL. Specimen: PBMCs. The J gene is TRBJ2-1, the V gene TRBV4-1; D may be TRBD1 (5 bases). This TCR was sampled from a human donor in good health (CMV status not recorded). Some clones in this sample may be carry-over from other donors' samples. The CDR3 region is CASSQDGIGRDEQFF. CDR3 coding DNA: TGCGCCAGCAGCCAAGATGGGATTGGCAGGGATGAGCAGTTCTTC.